Included here is one T cell receptor beta chain sequence, with context. Antigen specificity is unknown. The sample is drawn from a study of blood T cells in healthy people across ages. Overall study: Researchers report that template switching captured about one barcoded beta molecule per two T cells.

Study-wide points: Diversity estimates from one million T cells were considered underestimates.

Per the germline V gene, CDR1 is GTSNPN and CDR2 is SVGIG (reference sequence). The CDR3 is 14 amino acids. Germline trimming cut 4 bases from V and 5 bases from J; bases unmatched to any gene: 8. Next came a second PCR, run for about 7 to 12 cycles, which used a sample-barcoded 5' primer along with a J-beta primer mix. The yield of each sample was at least 2.5 million CDR3-containing paired-end reads. A single record per CDR3 protein comes from TCRdb applying MiXCR to the 5' RACE reads. The sample consists of 1.5 million or so distinct CDR3 sequences, about 43% of them appearing once. The genes are TRBV30 and TRBJ2-1, with 7 bases matching TRBD1. The material sequenced was blood. The origin of this receptor is a woman aged 18-35 years in good health. The CDR3 DNA follows: TGTGCCTGGAAAGCATGGGACAGCCACAATGAGCAGTTCTTC. Amino acids: CAWKAWDSHNEQFF.